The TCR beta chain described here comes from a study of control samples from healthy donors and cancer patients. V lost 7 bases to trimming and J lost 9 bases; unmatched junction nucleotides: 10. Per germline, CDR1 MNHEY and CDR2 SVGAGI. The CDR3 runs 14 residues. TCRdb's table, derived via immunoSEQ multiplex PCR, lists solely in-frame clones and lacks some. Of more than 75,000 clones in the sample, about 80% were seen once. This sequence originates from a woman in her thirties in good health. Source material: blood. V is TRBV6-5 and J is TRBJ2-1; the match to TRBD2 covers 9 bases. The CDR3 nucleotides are TGTGCCAGCAAACCTCCGGGACTAGCCAGTGAGCAGTTCTTC. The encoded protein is CASKPPGLASEQFF.